The 21 T cell receptor beta chains below were found in one sample sequenced in a study of T cell repertoires in cytomegalovirus infection. TCRdb re-analysed the reads in MiXCR, keeping a single row per CDR3 protein. The data hold approximately 500,000 distinct CDR3 sequences, with around 11% observed a single time. The sample taken for sequencing was PBMCs. These receptors came from a human donor in good health (CMV status not recorded). Some clones in this sample may be carry-over from other donors' samples.

At least ten counts were recorded for this clonotype. The V gene is TRBV6-8, the J gene TRBJ1-2; D gene uncertain. CDR1 is MNHGY and CDR2 is SAAAGT in the germline V gene. The CDR3 has 15 amino acids. The V and J ends lost 6 bases and 0 bases respectively, with 14 bases between them. The CDR3 DNA reads TGTGCCAGCAGGGAACTCCAAACCCCTAACTATGGCTACACCTTC. Translating gives CASRELQTPNYGYTF.

The rearrangement joins TRBV14 to TRBJ1-2; D uncertain. The CDR3 is 15 amino acids. CDR1 SGHDN and CDR2 FVKESK come from the germline V gene. V was pared by 1 base and J by 8 bases, with 17 bases between. The CDR3 coding sequence is TGTGCCAGCAGCCAAGCAGTTGGCGGCCGGAGGGGCTACACCTTC. Translating it yields CASSQAVGGRRGYTF.

The genes are TRBV9 and TRBJ2-6, with 8 bases matching TRBD1. The CDR3 extends over 21 amino acids. Germline-derived CDR1 and CDR2 are SGDLS and YYNGEE. V shed 0 bases and J 8 bases; nucleotides not matched to a gene: 22. CDR3 residues: CASSVDGSGTGKIWGTNVLTF. The CDR3 DNA follows: TGTGCCAGCAGCGTAGACGGCTCCGGGACAGGCAAAATCTGGGGTACCAACGTCCTGACTTTC.

For this clonotype: This may arise from a read error, as a much more abundant clone is one base away. This sequence joins TRBV15 and TRBJ1-3; no definite D call. The CDR3 has 16 residues. In germline, CDR1 is LNHNV, CDR2 YYDKDF (reference sequence). Trimming removed 3 bases from V and 2 bases from J, with 14 bases in between. The chain's CDR3 is CATSSLVPLPGNTIYF. Here the CDR3 DNA reads TGTGCCACCAGCAGTCTCGTCCCCTTACCTGGAAACACCATATATTTT.

As to this clonotype: This could be a read error, since a much larger clone is one nucleotide away. The CDR3 nucleotides are TGTGCCAGTAGCCCCCGTCACCGGACACGGTCTAACTATGGCTACACCTTC. It encodes CASSPRHRTRSNYGYTF. The chain couples TRBV19 to TRBJ1-2, with D perhaps TRBD1 (5 bases). The CDR3 has 17 amino acids. With 6 bases removed from V and 0 bases from J, the gap between germline ends came to 20 bases. Germline CDR1 and CDR2: LNHDA and SQIVND (reference sequence).

This clonotype was seen repeatedly, ten times or more. The CDR3 nucleotides read TGTGCCATCAGTGAGTCGACTCCCTATAGCAATCAGCCCCAGCATTTT. It encodes CAISESTPYSNQPQHF. The chain joins TRBV10-3 to TRBJ1-5; unclear D gene. The germline V and J ends were trimmed by 0 bases and 0 bases, with 9 bases remaining between them. This CDR3 is built from 16 residues. Germline V gives CDR1 ENHRY, CDR2 SYGVKD.

The chain is built from TRBV12-3 or TRBV12-4 and TRBJ1-6; weak D call: TRBD1 (5 bases). The CDR3 length is 15 residues. V was shortened by 7 bases and J by 7 bases, with 17 bases between the two germline ends. CDR3 nucleotides: TGTGCCAGCATTTTCCTTAGGGGAACAAATTCACCCCTCCACTTT. Translating gives CASIFLRGTNSPLHF.

This clonotype came up many times. The chain is built from TRBV19 and TRBJ2-1, with D perhaps TRBD1 or TRBD2 (6 bases each). Germline lookup yields CDR1 LNHDA and CDR2 SQIVND (reference sequence). V lost 6 bases and J 4 bases, leaving 22 bases between the germline ends. The CDR3 has 17 residues. CDR3 coding DNA: TGTGCCAGTAGGGAGGGGGAAGGGCGACCTAAATACAATGAGCAGTTCTTC. Its protein product is CASREGEGRPKYNEQFF.

This clonotype was counted ten times or more. The chain uses TRBV7-7 and TRBJ2-1; 9 nucleotides match TRBD2. CDR3 length equals 11 residues. In germline, CDR1 is SSHAT, CDR2 FNYEAQ (reference sequence). The CDR3 region is CASGSHNEQFF. DNA of the CDR3: TGTGCTAGCGGGAGCCACAATGAGCAGTTCTTC.

This chain links TRBV10-3 with TRBJ2-1, with D possibly matching TRBD2 (6 bases). The CDR3 sequence is 13 residues long. Germline V gene lookup returns CDR1 ENHRY and CDR2 SYGVKD. Trimming cost V 0 bases and J 9 bases, with 9 bases left between them. CDR3 DNA: TGTGCCATCAGTGAGTCGGAGGGGAGTGAGCAGTTCTTC. Amino acid sequence: CAISESEGSEQFF.

For this clonotype: A much larger clone sits a single nucleotide away, making a read error possible. The chain uses TRBV15 and TRBJ1-4; 12 nucleotides line up with TRBD1. The germline V gene encodes CDR1 LNHNV and CDR2 YYDKDF (reference sequence). The length of the CDR3 is 15 residues. CDR3 sequence: CATGRDRGRGEKLFF. The CDR3 bases are TGTGCCACCGGCAGGGACAGGGGGCGCGGTGAAAAACTGTTTTTT.

This clonotype was observed once. The chain employs TRBV20-1 and TRBJ2-6, with D uncertain. Trimming left V 3 bases short and J 2 bases short, with 8 bases between. Germline V gene sequence: CDR1 DFQATT, CDR2 SNEGSKA (reference sequence). There are 14 residues in the CDR3. Written as DNA, the CDR3 is TGCAGTGCTAGTAGGAGCACTGGGGCCAACGTCCTGACTTTC. Translating it yields CSASRSTGANVLTF.

Note on this clonotype: A much larger clone is a single base away; this may be a read error. The chain carries TRBV19 and TRBJ1-5; D unresolved. The CDR3 is 14 residues long. V lost 3 bases to trimming and J lost 7 bases, with 13 bases between them. CDR1 and CDR2 from the germline V gene are LNHDA and SQIVND (reference sequence). DNA of the CDR3: TGTGCCAGTAGTATTGTAAGGACCAAACAGCCCCAGCATTTT. Translation: CASSIVRTKQPQHF.

This clonotype turned up a few times. The chain recombines TRBV29-1 with TRBJ2-5, with D unresolved. CDR1 and CDR2 from the germline V gene are SQVTM and ANQGSEA. The V and J ends lost 2 bases and 6 bases respectively, with 13 bases between them. The CDR3 totals 13 residues. The CDR3 DNA reads as TGCAGCGTTGAAAGGCTGCTTTATAAGACCCAGTACTTC. Translation: CSVERLLYKTQYF.

This clonotype was seen more than once but under ten times. This chain uses TRBV7-3 with TRBJ2-5; D is unresolved. Per germline, CDR1 SGHTA and CDR2 FQGTGA. This CDR3 is 14 amino acids long. The V end was cut by 2 bases, the J end by 7 bases, with 14 bases between. The CDR3 bases are TGTGCCAGCAGCTTAGTGCACCAAAGTGGGACCCAGTACTTC. Translated: CASSLVHQSGTQYF.

The CDR3 DNA reads TGCAGTGCTGTCGACAGGGGGCAAGGGAGCGGATCCTACAATGAGCAGTTCTTC. This translates into CSAVDRGQGSGSYNEQFF. The chain links TRBV20-1 to TRBJ2-1; 10 nucleotides line up with TRBD1. V shed 5 bases and J 1 base; nucleotides not matched to a gene: 14. The CDR3 sequence is 18 residues long. Germline-derived CDR1 and CDR2 are DFQATT and SNEGSKA (reference sequence).

J is TRBJ2-6 and V is TRBV9; D might be TRBD1 or TRBD2, each matching 5 bases. The CDR3 consists of 14 residues. Trimming pared 2 bases from V and 3 bases from J, leaving 6 bases between. The germline V gene encodes CDR1 SGDLS and CDR2 YYNGEE. CDR3 loop: CASSVGGGANVLTF. As DNA, the CDR3 is TGTGCCAGCAGCGTTGGGGGTGGGGCCAACGTCCTGACTTTC. Looking up the rest from reference TRBV9 and TRBJ2-6 gives the full variable domain: DSGVTQTPKHLITATGQRVTLRCSPRSGDLSVYWYQQSLDQGLQFLIQYYNGEERAKGNILERFSAQQFPDLHSELNLSSLELGDSALYFCASSVGGGANVLTFGAGSRLTVL.

In its sample, this clonotype was seen a few times. The chain joins TRBV5-1 to TRBJ2-5; TRBD1 agrees at 10 bases. The CDR3 spans 15 residues. Losses at the gene ends were 4 bases for V and 6 bases for J; bases not matched to a gene: 9. Germline V gene sequence: CDR1 SGHRS, CDR2 YFSETQ. CDR3 DNA sequence: TGCGCCAGCAGCCAGATGACAGGGGGCGCGAAGACCCAGTACTTC. Translated, it gives CASSQMTGGAKTQYF.

This clonotype has at least ten counts. This sequence joins TRBV7-8 and TRBJ2-1; D gene uncertain. The CDR3 has 15 amino acids. Germline V gives CDR1 SGHVS, CDR2 FQNEAQ. V dropped 5 bases and J dropped 8 bases, with 19 bases sitting between them. The CDR3, as DNA: TGTGCCAGCAGCCCCTATGCCCGTGCCCTGGATGAGCAGTTCTTC. Its translation: CASSPYARALDEQFF.

As for this clonotype: This may be a read error, as it is one base from a much larger clone. This chain links TRBV4-1 with TRBJ2-1; 11 nucleotides line up with TRBD2. In germline, CDR1 is MGHRA, CDR2 YSYEKL. CDR3 size: 15 residues. In DNA, the CDR3 is TGTGCCAGCAGCCAGGGACTAGCGGAGAAGAGTGAGCAGTTCTTC. Translated, it gives CASSQGLAEKSEQFF.

This clonotype was detected ten times or more. Relative to the germline gene, one junction end is altered; a read error may explain this. The V gene is TRBV7-7, the J gene TRBJ1-1; D perhaps matches TRBD1 (6 bases). CDR1 is SSHAT and CDR2 is FNYEAQ in the germline V gene (reference sequence). The CDR3 is 15 amino acids. The CDR3 sequence: CASSPLDRMNTEAFF. The CDR3 DNA follows: TGTGCTAGCAGCCCCTTGGACAGAATGAACACTGAAGCTTTCTTT.